The rows below give T cell receptor beta chains drawn from one sample of a study of identifying expanded T cells in peripheral blood. Produced via immunoSEQ multiplex PCR; TCRdb's table is partial and in-frame only. The data show about 97,000 clones, approximately 90% seen once. Specimen: blood. These receptors all come from a person aged 18 to 70 in good health. The CDR3 runs from the conserved cysteine through the conserved F or W. The order of the fields is clone size, J gene, D gene, V gene, CDR3 DNA, CDR3 protein. A D gene is named only where the DNA matches it firmly. Size is omitted from some rows. Given values are once, few, many or a class for expanded clones.

NA TRBJ2-7 TRBD1 TRBV4-3 TGCGCCAGCAGCCAAGGACAGGGGGCTTCCTACGAGCAGTACTTC CASSQGQGASYEQYF
NA TRBJ2-3 NA TRBV5-4 TGTGCCAGCAGCTCCGGGACTCCGGTTGGCACAGATACGCAGTATTTT CASSSGTPVGTDTQYF
NA TRBJ1-4 TRBD1 TRBV5-6 TGTGCCAGCAGCTCGAGGACAGGAGATGTGTGGAAACTGTTTTTT CASSSRTGDVWKLFF
NA TRBJ2-2 NA TRBV15 TGTGCCACCAGCAGATCACGGGGGCGTACCGGGGAGCTGTTTTTT CATSRSRGRTGELFF
few TRBJ1-6 TRBD1 TRBV7-9 TGTGCCAGCAGGAAGACAGGGGACAATTCACCCCTCCACTTT CASRKTGDNSPLHF
NA TRBJ2-3 NA TRBV28 TGTGCCAGCAGTTCAGAAAGTAGCACAGATACGCAGTATTTT CASSSESSTDTQYF
NA TRBJ2-3 TRBD1 TRBV5-1 TGCGCCAGCAGCCCATGGACAGGGGGCACAGATACGCAGTATTTT CASSPWTGGTDTQYF
once TRBJ2-5 TRBD2 TRBV5-4 TGTGCCAGCAGCACTGGGACTAGCGGGGGGGAGACCCAGTACTTC CASSTGTSGGETQYF
NA TRBJ2-5 NA TRBV5-6 TGTGCCAGCAGCTACCAAGAGACCCAGTACTTC CASSYQETQYF
NA TRBJ1-2 NA TRBV6-5 TGTGCCAGCAGTTGGTTAGGGGGAAGCTATGGCTACACCTTC CASSWLGGSYGYTF
NA TRBJ1-1 NA TRBV5-4 TGTGCCAGCAGCTCCCCCAACACGGACACTGAAGCTTTCTTT CASSSPNTDTEAFF
NA TRBJ2-3 TRBD1 TRBV5-8 TGTGCCAGCAGCTTGGGGCAGGGGGCTTCCACAGATACGCAGTATTTT CASSLGQGASTDTQYF
NA TRBJ2-5 NA TRBV15 TGTGCCACCAGCAGCCACCAAGAGACCCAGTACTTC CATSSHQETQYF
NA TRBJ2-7 NA TRBV12-5 TGTGCTAGTGGTTTTGAGGTTCGCGAGCAGTACTTC CASGFEVREQYF
NA TRBJ1-2 NA TRBV29-1 TGCAGCGCCACAGAAGACGGCTACACCTTC CSATEDGYTF
NA TRBJ1-4 NA TRBV7-8 TGTGCCAGCAGCTTAGTACTTAGGGAAAAACTGTTTTTT CASSLVLREKLFF
NA TRBJ2-7 NA TRBV7-2 TGTGCCAGCAGCCGAGACGGACGCGACGAGCAGTACTTC CASSRDGRDEQYF
NA TRBJ1-5 NA TRBV30 TGTGCCTGGAGTGTAGGGGTCAGGGGTAATCAGCCCCAGCATTTT CAWSVGVRGNQPQHF
NA TRBJ2-7 NA TRBV9 TGTGCCAGCAGGAGTAGGTACCGCTCAGAGGGCTCCTACGAGCAGTACTTC CASRSRYRSEGSYEQYF
NA TRBJ1-2 TRBD1 TRBV5-5 TGTGCCAGCAGCTTGGGAGGGGGCGCCTATGGCTACACCTTC CASSLGGGAYGYTF
NA TRBJ2-4 NA TRBV7-9 TGTGCCAGCAGCTTACAGAAAAACATTCAGTACTTC CASSLQKNIQYF
few TRBJ1-2 TRBD1 TRBV2 TGTGCCAGCAGGGGCGGGTCACGGGACAGGGAGGTTGGCTACACCTTC CASRGGSRDREVGYTF
NA TRBJ1-2 NA TRBV6-5 TGTGCCAGCCGGGGGGCTCATGGCTACACCTTC CASRGAHGYTF
NA TRBJ2-7 TRBD1 TRBV19 TGTGCCAGTAGTCCCGACAGGGCCTTCTCCTACGAGCAGTACTTC CASSPDRAFSYEQYF
NA TRBJ1-5 NA TRBV2 TGTGCCAGCAGTTCAAGGGATAGTTCCAATCAGCCCCAGCATTTT CASSSRDSSNQPQHF
few TRBJ2-7 TRBD1 TRBV19 TGTGCCAGTAGTATTGGTAGACAGGGCGCGCAGTACTTC CASSIGRQGAQYF
NA TRBJ2-7 NA TRBV4-1 TGCGCCAGCAGCCAAGAGGCGCCCTCACGGCAGTACTTC CASSQEAPSRQYF
NA TRBJ1-5 NA TRBV27 TGTGCCAGCAGTTTGTATCCCAATCAGCCCCAGCATTTT CASSLYPNQPQHF
NA TRBJ2-1 TRBD2 TRBV28 TGTGCCAGCGTACAACTTACTAGCGGGGGGTACAATGAGCAGTTCTTC CASVQLTSGGYNEQFF
NA TRBJ1-2 NA TRBV19 TGTGCCAGTAGTATATCAGGGATCAGCTATGGCTACACCTTC CASSISGISYGYTF
NA TRBJ1-2 TRBD1 TRBV7-9 TGTGCCAGCAGCCCCCGGGACAGGGGGGTTGGCTACACCTTC CASSPRDRGVGYTF
NA TRBJ2-7 TRBD1 TRBV6-1 TGTGCCAGCAGCGCTGGTGGGACAGGCGGGGTTGAGCAGTACTTC CASSAGGTGGVEQYF
NA TRBJ2-7 NA TRBV28 TGTGCCAGCAGTTTAGGATCCGACGAGCAGTACTTC CASSLGSDEQYF
NA TRBJ2-3 NA TRBV7-2 TGTGCCAGCAGCCCCCAGAGCTTGGATACGCAGTATTTT CASSPQSLDTQYF
NA TRBJ1-1 NA TRBV9 TGTGCCAGCAGCGCCTCCCCGGGGTCCACTGAAGCTTTCTTT CASSASPGSTEAFF
once TRBJ1-2 TRBD1 TRBV19 TGTGCCAGTAGGGTTGAAACGGACAGGGCTAACTATGGCTACACCTTC CASRVETDRANYGYTF
NA TRBJ2-2 TRBD1 TRBV2 TGTGCCAGCAACCCGGACAGGGACACCGGGGAGCTGTTTTTT CASNPDRDTGELFF
NA TRBJ1-2 NA TRBV4-2 TGTGCCAGCAGGACAGACCCGAACTATGGCTACACCTTC CASRTDPNYGYTF
NA TRBJ1-2 NA TRBV10-2 TGCGCCAGCAGTGAGTATTACAGACAAAGAGCTAACTATGGCTACACCTTC CASSEYYRQRANYGYTF
NA TRBJ2-2 NA TRBV6-5 TGTGCCAGCAGTTACGAAAGGTCTACGAACACCGGGGAGCTGTTTTTT CASSYERSTNTGELFF
NA TRBJ1-1 NA TRBV25-1 TGTGCCAGCCAAGTGGGGCCGAACACTGAAGCTTTCTTT CASQVGPNTEAFF
NA TRBJ1-6 TRBD1 TRBV7-2 TGTGCCAGCAGCTTAGACCCGGACAGGGTCCCTCTTAGGCACTTT CASSLDPDRVPLRHF